Listed below are T cell receptor beta chains from one sample, sequenced in a study of regulatory T cells in long-lasting Graves disease. TCRdb redid the calling of the multiplex PCR reads with MiXCR, one entry per CDR3 protein. The table shows roughly 360,000 distinct CDR3 sequences, with about 11% occurring only once. The sample was also reused in another study, on T cells in Graves' hyperthyroidism and ophthalmopathy.

Sequencing was performed on peripheral blood mononuclear cells (PBMCs), taken at new diagnosis, from a patient treated with antithyroid drugs. The receptor source for this set is a woman younger than 30 with Graves disease. Both conserved end residues are part of each CDR3. A D gene is named only where the DNA matches it firmly. Clone size is given for some rows only: seen once, a few or many times, or a class if the clone is expanded.

D	size	V	J	CDR3	DNA
-	many	TRBV5-1	TRBJ1-6	CASSATGFYSPLHF	TGCGCCAGCAGCGCCACGGGCTTCTATTCACCCCTCCACTTT
-	many	TRBV6-1	TRBJ1-1	CASSPPDGPLTAEAFF	TGTGCCAGCAGCCCACCCGATGGGCCACTTACGGCTGAAGCTTTCTTT
TRBD1	few	TRBV20-1	TRBJ1-2	CSARLDREDYGYTF	TGCAGTGCTAGGTTAGACAGGGAAGACTATGGCTACACCTTC
-	many	TRBV27	TRBJ2-1	CASSLSGHEQFF	TGTGCCAGCAGTTTATCAGGGCATGAGCAGTTCTTC
-	many	TRBV9	TRBJ2-2	CASSDRPLVTGELFF	TGTGCCAGCAGCGACAGACCTTTAGTCACCGGGGAGCTGTTTTTT
-	many	TRBV6-2/TRBV6-3	TRBJ2-3	CASNRWEDSIVADTQYF	TGTGCCAGCAATCGATGGGAGGACTCCATTGTGGCAGATACGCAGTATTTT
TRBD2	few	TRBV7-6	TRBJ2-5	CASSPTRGLAGGNQETQYF	TGTGCCAGCAGCCCCACTAGGGGACTAGCGGGGGGGAATCAAGAGACCCAGTACTTC
-	few	TRBV29-1	TRBJ1-1	CSGTRVITEAFF	TGCAGCGGGACCCGGGTGATCACTGAAGCTTTCTTT
TRBD2	few	TRBV7-8	TRBJ2-3	CASSPRLAGENPDTQYF	TGTGCCAGCAGCCCGAGACTAGCGGGAGAGAATCCAGATACGCAGTATTTT
TRBD2	many	TRBV7-3	TRBJ2-3	CASRTSVETDTQYF	TGTGCCAGCAGGACTAGCGTAGAAACAGATACGCAGTATTTT
TRBD2	many	TRBV7-9	TRBJ2-2	CASSLTTSGRLPVSGELFF	TGTGCCAGCAGCTTAACAACTAGCGGGAGATTACCCGTTTCCGGGGAGCTGTTTTTT
-	many	TRBV12-3/TRBV12-4	TRBJ2-3	CASRGGGFTDTQYF	TGTGCCAGCAGGGGAGGGGGCTTCACAGATACGCAGTATTTT
-	many	TRBV28	TRBJ1-2	CASSLRHSFYGYTF	TGTGCCAGCAGTTTACGTCACAGCTTTTATGGCTACACCTTC
-	-	TRBV6-2/TRBV6-3	TRBJ1-3	CASSYSYRADSGNTIYF	TGTGCCAGCAGTTACTCGTATCGCGCTGACTCTGGAAACACCATATATTTT
-	-	TRBV7-6	TRBJ2-3	CASSFRHNIYTQYF	TGTGCCAGCAGCTTTAGGCATAATATTTATACGCAGTATTTT
TRBD1	many	TRBV6-4	TRBJ1-4	CASSETGTANEKLFF	TGTGCCAGCAGTGAAACCGGGACAGCTAATGAAAAACTGTTTTTT
-	many	TRBV11-2	TRBJ1-1	CASSHPGQDTEAFF	TGTGCCAGCAGCCATCCCGGGCAAGACACTGAAGCTTTCTTT
TRBD2	many	TRBV11-2	TRBJ2-7	CASSSALLAGGSYEQYF	TGTGCCAGCAGCTCCGCCCTTCTAGCGGGAGGGTCCTACGAGCAGTACTTC
TRBD1	-	TRBV6-5	TRBJ1-5	CASSYWRTGMTRSSQHF	TGTGCCAGCAGTTACTGGAGGACAGGGATGACTCGATCGTCCCAGCATTTT